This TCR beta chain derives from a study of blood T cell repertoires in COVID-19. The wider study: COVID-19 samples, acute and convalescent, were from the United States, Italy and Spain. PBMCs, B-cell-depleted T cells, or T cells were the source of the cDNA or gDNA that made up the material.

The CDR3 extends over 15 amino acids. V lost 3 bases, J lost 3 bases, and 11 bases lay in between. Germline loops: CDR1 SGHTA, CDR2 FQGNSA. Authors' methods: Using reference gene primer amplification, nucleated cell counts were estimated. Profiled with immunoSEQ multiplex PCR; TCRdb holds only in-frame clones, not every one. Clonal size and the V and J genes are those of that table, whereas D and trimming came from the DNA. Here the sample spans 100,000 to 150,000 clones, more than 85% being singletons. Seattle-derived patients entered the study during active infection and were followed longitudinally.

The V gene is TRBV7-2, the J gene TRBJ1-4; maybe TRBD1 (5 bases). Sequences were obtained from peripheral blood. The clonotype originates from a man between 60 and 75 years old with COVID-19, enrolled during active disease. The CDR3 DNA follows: TGTGCCAGCAGCTTTTCAGGGCTGTCTAATGAAAAACTGTTTTTT. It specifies CASSFSGLSNEKLFF.